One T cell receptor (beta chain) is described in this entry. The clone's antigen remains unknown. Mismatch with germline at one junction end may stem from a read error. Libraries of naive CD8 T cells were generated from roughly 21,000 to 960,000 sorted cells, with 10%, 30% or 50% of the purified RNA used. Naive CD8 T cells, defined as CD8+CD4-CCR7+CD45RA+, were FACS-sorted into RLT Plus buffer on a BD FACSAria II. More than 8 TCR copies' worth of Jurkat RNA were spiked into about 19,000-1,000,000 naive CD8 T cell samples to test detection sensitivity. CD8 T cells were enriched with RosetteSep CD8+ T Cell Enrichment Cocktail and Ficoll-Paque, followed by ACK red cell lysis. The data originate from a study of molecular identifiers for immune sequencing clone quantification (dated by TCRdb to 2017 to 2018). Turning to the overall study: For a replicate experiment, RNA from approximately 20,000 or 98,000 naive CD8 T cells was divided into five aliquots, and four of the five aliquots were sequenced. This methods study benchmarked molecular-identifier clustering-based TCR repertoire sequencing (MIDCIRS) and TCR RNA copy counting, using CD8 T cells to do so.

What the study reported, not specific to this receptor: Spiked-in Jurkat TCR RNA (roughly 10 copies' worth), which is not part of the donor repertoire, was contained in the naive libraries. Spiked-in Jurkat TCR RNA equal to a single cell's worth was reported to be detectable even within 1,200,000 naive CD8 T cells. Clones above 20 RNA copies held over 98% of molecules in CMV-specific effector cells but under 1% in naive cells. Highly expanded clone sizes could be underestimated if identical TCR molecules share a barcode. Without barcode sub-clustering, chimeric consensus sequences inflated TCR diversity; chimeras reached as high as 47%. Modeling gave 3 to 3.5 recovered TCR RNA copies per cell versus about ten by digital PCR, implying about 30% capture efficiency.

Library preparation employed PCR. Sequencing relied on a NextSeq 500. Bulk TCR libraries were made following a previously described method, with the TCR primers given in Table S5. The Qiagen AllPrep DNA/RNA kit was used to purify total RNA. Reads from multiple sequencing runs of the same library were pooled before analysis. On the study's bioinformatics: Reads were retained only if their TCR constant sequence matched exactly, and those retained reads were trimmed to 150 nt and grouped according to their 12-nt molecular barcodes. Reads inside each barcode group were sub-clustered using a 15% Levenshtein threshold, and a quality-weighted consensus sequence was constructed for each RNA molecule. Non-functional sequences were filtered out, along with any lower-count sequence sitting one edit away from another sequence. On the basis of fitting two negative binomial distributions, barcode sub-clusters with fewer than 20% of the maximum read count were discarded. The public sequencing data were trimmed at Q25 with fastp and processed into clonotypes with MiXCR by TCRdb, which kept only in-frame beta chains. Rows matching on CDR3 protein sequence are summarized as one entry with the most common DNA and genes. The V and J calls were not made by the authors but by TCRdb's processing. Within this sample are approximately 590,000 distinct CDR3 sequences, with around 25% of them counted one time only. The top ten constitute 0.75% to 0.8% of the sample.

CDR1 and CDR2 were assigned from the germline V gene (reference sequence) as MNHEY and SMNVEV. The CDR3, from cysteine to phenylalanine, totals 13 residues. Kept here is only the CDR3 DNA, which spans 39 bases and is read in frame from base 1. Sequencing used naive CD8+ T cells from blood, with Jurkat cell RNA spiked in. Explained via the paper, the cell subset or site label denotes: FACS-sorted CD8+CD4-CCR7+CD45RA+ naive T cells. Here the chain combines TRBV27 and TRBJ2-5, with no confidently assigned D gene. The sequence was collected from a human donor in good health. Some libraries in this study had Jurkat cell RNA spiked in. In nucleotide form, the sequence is TGTGCCAGCAGCGAGACTGGGCAAGAGCCCCAGTACTTC. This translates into CASSETGQEPQYF.